A few counts support the clone carrying this T cell receptor (beta chain). The antigen is undetermined. Germline CDR1 and CDR2: SGHTA and FQGTGA. V shed 4 bases and J 1 base; nucleotides not matched to a gene: 6. This CDR3 is built from 15 residues. This sample is drawn from a study of cytomegalovirus exposure and HLA in healthy donors. Study-wide points: Most CMV-associated TCR beta chains were later found to appear HLA-restricted. In an earlier analysis, most TCR beta V segments were productive about 87% or about 30% of the time. In a later analysis, HLA-C alleles had the fewest associated TCRs, DRB1 alleles the most. For most TCR sequences rarity was the rule, although some public TCRs occurred in many donors.

Primers included in the PCR were 60 Vbeta and 13 Jbeta primers. Clones were read by immunoSEQ multiplex PCR, and TCRdb kept only the in-frame ones, dropping some. The sample carries about 160,000 clones, 70% to 80% recorded once. The TCR comes from a man aged 55-75 years in good health and CMV-seronegative. This sequence joins TRBV7-3 and TRBJ1-1; 7 bases are a match to TRBD1. Source material: PBMCs. The CDR3, as DNA: TGTGCCAGCAGCTCCTCCGGGACAGCGAACACTGAAGCTTTCTTT. Translation gives CASSSSGTANTEAFF. Drawing the rest from reference TRBV7-3 and TRBJ1-1, the complete variable domain is GAGVSQTPSNKVTEKGKYVELRCDPISGHTALYWYRQSLGQGPEFLIYFQGTGAADDSGLPNDRFFAVRPEGSVSTLKIQRTERGDSAVYLCASSSSGTANTEAFFGQGTRLTVV.